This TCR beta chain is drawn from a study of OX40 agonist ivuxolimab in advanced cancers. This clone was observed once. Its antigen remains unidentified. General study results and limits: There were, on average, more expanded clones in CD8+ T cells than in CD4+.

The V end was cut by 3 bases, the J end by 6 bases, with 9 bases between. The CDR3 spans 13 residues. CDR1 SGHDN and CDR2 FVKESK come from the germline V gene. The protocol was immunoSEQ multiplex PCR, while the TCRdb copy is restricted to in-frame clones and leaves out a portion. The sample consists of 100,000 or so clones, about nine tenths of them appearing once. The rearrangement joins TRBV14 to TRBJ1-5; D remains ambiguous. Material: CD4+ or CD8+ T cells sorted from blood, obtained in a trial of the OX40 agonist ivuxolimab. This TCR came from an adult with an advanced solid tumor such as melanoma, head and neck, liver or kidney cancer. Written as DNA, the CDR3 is TGTGCCAGCAGCCAGTCCCGGGGTCAGCCCCAGCATTTT. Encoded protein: CASSQSRGQPQHF. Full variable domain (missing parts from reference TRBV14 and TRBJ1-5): EAGVTQFPSHSVIEKGQTVTLRCDPISGHDNLYWYRRVMGKEIKFLLHFVKESKQDESGMPNNRFLAERTGGTYSTLKVQPAELEDSGVYFCASSQSRGQPQHFGDGTRLSIL.